These 27 T cell receptor beta chains originate from one sample sequenced in a study of T cell clones after liver transplantation. Using immunoSEQ multiplex PCR, the repertoire was profiled, and TCRdb retains in-frame clones only, with some absent. The sample has approximately 12,000 clones, roughly 80% seen once. The sequencing used CD8+ T cells from blood, collected at the 22-month timepoint. Source of these receptors: a human patient who received a liver transplant. Part of the T cell pool may stem from the graft donor.

The chain employs TRBV7-6 and TRBJ2-3; D gene uncertain. With 1 base removed from V and 0 bases from J, the gap between germline ends came to 8 bases. Germline CDR1 is SGHVS and CDR2 is FNYEAQ. The CDR3 loop spans 15 amino acids. This CDR3 reads CASSLVALSTDTQYF. CDR3 DNA: TGTGCCAGCAGCTTAGTAGCCCTCAGCACAGATACGCAGTATTTT.

The gene calls are TRBV5-4 and TRBJ1-2, with no clear D. Germline loops: CDR1 SGHNT, CDR2 YYREEE (reference sequence). V was shortened by 0 bases and J by 3 bases, with 12 bases between the two germline ends. The CDR3 contains 15 residues. The CDR3 DNA follows: TGTGCCAGCAGCTTGGGCGTCGGTAACCACTATGGCTACACCTTC. Translated, it gives CASSLGVGNHYGYTF.

The chain joins TRBV28 to TRBJ2-1, with 10 bases matching TRBD2. CDR3 length equals 17 residues. V shed 4 bases, J shed 4 bases, and the junction held 10 bases outside the gene matches. Germline CDR1 MDHEN, CDR2 SYDVKM. The CDR3 DNA reads TGTGCCAGCAGTTCGGATTCAAGGACTAGCGGATACAATGAGCAGTTCTTC. It translates to CASSSDSRTSGYNEQFF.

There are a few counts of this clone. J is TRBJ2-7 and V is TRBV29-1; 11 bases match TRBD1. The V segment lost 7 bases and the J segment 5 bases; nucleotides outside the gene matches: 7. CDR1 SQVTM and CDR2 ANQGSEA come from the germline V gene. The CDR3 is 13 residues long. The CDR3 here is CSAPGQGADEQYF. The CDR3, as DNA: TGCAGCGCTCCCGGACAGGGGGCGGACGAGCAGTACTTC.

In this sample, this clone turned up a few times. This rearrangement joins TRBV4-3 to TRBJ1-3; the D is unclear. The CDR3 is made up of 16 amino acids. V was cut by 4 bases and J by 0 bases, with 13 bases left in between. Germline assignment: CDR1 LGHNA and CDR2 YSLEER. CDR3 nucleotides: TGCGCCAGCAGCCCATCCCGGGTGGCCTCTGGAAACACCATATATTTT. Translating gives CASSPSRVASGNTIYF.

This chain connects TRBV6-6 to TRBJ2-1, with TRBD1 matching 7 bases. Germline V gives CDR1 MNHNY, CDR2 SVGAGI (reference sequence). The CDR3 sequence is 16 residues long. With 1 base clipped from V and 2 bases from J, the junction kept 5 bases outside the gene matches. The CDR3 region is CASSYYDRDPYNEQFF. The CDR3, as DNA: TGTGCCAGCAGTTACTACGACAGGGACCCCTACAATGAGCAGTTCTTC.

This sequence joins TRBV6-1 and TRBJ2-1, with a weak D call TRBD2 (6 bases). Looked up from germline, CDR1 is MNHNS and CDR2 is SASEGT. Trimming pared 6 bases from V and 6 bases from J, leaving 9 bases between. This CDR3 contains 12 residues. DNA of the CDR3: TGTGCCAGCAGACTAGCAACCAATGAGCAGTTCTTC. Encoded protein: CASRLATNEQFF.

The chain has TRBV6-5 and TRBJ2-5, with a possible D match to TRBD2 (6 bases). CDR1 is MNHEY and CDR2 is SVGAGI in the germline V gene. The CDR3 consists of 16 residues. V lost 0 bases and J lost 4, with 15 bases in between. The CDR3 coding sequence is TGTGCCAGCAGTTACTCTCCGGGGGTCTCGCGAGAGACCCAGTACTTC. Amino acid sequence: CASSYSPGVSRETQYF.

This chain joins TRBV11-1 and TRBJ2-7, with TRBD1 matching 7 bases. The CDR3 sequence is 13 residues long. V was pared by 6 bases and J by 0 bases, with 2 bases of the junction left unmatched. The germline gives CDR1 SGHAT, CDR2 FQDESV (reference sequence). The CDR3 loop reads CASRGQLSYEQYF. The CDR3 coding sequence is TGTGCCAGCAGGGGACAGCTCTCCTACGAGCAGTACTTC.

The gene calls are TRBV5-1 and TRBJ2-7; 7 bases are shared with TRBD2. The CDR3 totals 14 residues. Per the germline V gene, CDR1 is SGHRS and CDR2 is YFSETQ. The junction had 5 bases not matched to a gene; V was cut back by 4 bases and J by 1 base. The CDR3 loop is CASSGTSASYEQYF. The CDR3 DNA reads as TGCGCCAGCAGCGGCACTAGCGCATCCTACGAGCAGTACTTC.

This chain connects TRBV5-6 to TRBJ1-3, with D perhaps matching TRBD1 (5 bases). The CDR3 sequence is 14 residues long. From germline, CDR1 is SGHDT and CDR2 YYEEEE. Trimming took 7 bases from V and 4 from J, leaving 15 bases between them. CDR3 DNA: TGTGCCAGCCAAGTGAATGGGGACGGAAACACCATATATTTT. It specifies CASQVNGDGNTIYF.

The chain couples TRBV7-2 to TRBJ2-1; 7 nucleotides line up with TRBD2. V trimming: 3 bases; J trimming: 5 bases; junction bases outside the gene matches: 7. Germline values: CDR1 SGHTA, CDR2 FQGNSA. The CDR3 is 15 residues long. This chain's CDR3 is CASSFTVRGDNEQFF. The CDR3, as DNA: TGTGCCAGCAGCTTTACTGTCCGGGGGGACAATGAGCAGTTCTTC.

This clone is large within its sample. The chain recombines TRBV4-3 with TRBJ1-5; D remains ambiguous. CDR3 length: 15 residues. The germline gives CDR1 LGHNA, CDR2 YSLEER. Trimming removed 8 bases at V and 1 base at J, with 15 bases between. DNA for the CDR3: TGCGCCAGCTCGTGGGATTTGGGGAGCAATCAGCCCCAGCATTTT. Its translation: CASSWDLGSNQPQHF.

The V call is TRBV7-2, the J call TRBJ2-7; D remains unclear. Trimming pared 8 bases from V and 7 bases from J, leaving 15 bases between. Per germline, CDR1 SGHTA and CDR2 FQGNSA. The CDR3 contains 12 residues. Here the CDR3 DNA reads TGTGCCAGCTCTATCGTTCCGGGTGAGCAGTACTTC. It codes for CASSIVPGEQYF.

This chain joins TRBV4-1 and TRBJ1-1; no clear D gene. The germline V and J ends were trimmed by 0 bases and 1 base, with 6 bases remaining between them. The CDR3 runs 14 residues. The germline gives CDR1 MGHRA, CDR2 YSYEKL. CDR3 in DNA: TGCGCCAGCAGCCAAGACAGGTCGAACACTGAAGCTTTCTTT. It translates to CASSQDRSNTEAFF.

This clone was detected many times. The V call is TRBV10-1, the J call TRBJ2-7; D perhaps matches TRBD1 (6 bases). Germline V lookup: CDR1 WNHNN, CDR2 SYGVQD (reference sequence). Trimming cost V 2 bases and J 3 bases, with 17 bases left between them. The CDR3 runs 16 residues. The CDR3 DNA reads as TGCGCCAGCAGTGAGACCCAATCCCACAGGGTCTACGAGCAGTACTTC. As protein: CASSETQSHRVYEQYF.

The chain couples TRBV28 to TRBJ1-5; D ambiguous. V was trimmed by 4 bases and J by 1 base, leaving 8 bases between them. The CDR3 has 14 amino acids. The V gene's germline CDR1 is MDHEN and CDR2 SYDVKM. CDR3 region: CASSYGPSNQPQHF. CDR3 sequence (DNA): TGTGCCAGCAGTTATGGACCGAGCAATCAGCCCCAGCATTTT.

This chain links TRBV29-1 with TRBJ1-2, with D possibly being TRBD1 (6 bases). The CDR3 runs 13 residues. The germline CDR1 and CDR2 sequences are SQVTM and ANQGSEA. V was shortened by 4 bases and J by 1 base, with 10 bases between the two germline ends. CDR3 sequence (DNA): TGCAGCGTTGCGCAGGGACATAACTATGGCTACACCTTC. Its protein product is CSVAQGHNYGYTF.

The chain couples TRBV19 to TRBJ1-5; D gene ambiguous. Germline-derived CDR1 and CDR2 are LNHDA and SQIVND (reference sequence). Trimming took off 7 bases at V and 3 bases at J, with 16 bases between the two ends. This CDR3 region has 15 residues. The CDR3 region has the DNA TGTGCCAGTACATCAGGAGGGATTTACAATCAGCCCCAGCATTTT. This translates into CASTSGGIYNQPQHF. Using reference TRBV19 and TRBJ1-5 for the parts outside the CDR3, the full variable domain is DGGITQSPKYLFRKEGQNVTLSCEQNLNHDAMYWYRQDPGQGLRLIYYSQIVNDFQKGDIAEGYSVSREKKESFPLTVTSAQKNPTAFYLCASTSGGIYNQPQHFGDGTRLSIL.

V and J are TRBV2 and TRBJ2-5; D remains unclear. CDR3 length equals 13 residues. Germline CDR1 is SNHLY and CDR2 is FYNNEI. V was clipped by 4 bases and J by 5 bases, with 11 bases between them. The CDR3 coding sequence is TGTGCCAGCAGTGTAATCACTTGGGAGACCCAGTACTTC. Its protein is CASSVITWETQYF.

The V gene is TRBV13, the J gene TRBJ2-1; no clear D. This CDR3 spans 16 amino acids. V was cut by 6 bases and J by 0 bases, with 15 bases left in between. CDR1 and CDR2 (germline): PRHDT, FYEKMQ (reference sequence). CDR3 region: CASREGGISSYNEQFF. The CDR3 bases are TGTGCCAGCAGGGAAGGCGGTATCAGCTCCTACAATGAGCAGTTCTTC.

The table lists this clone with a count of one. This rearrangement joins TRBV6-1 to TRBJ2-7, with D perhaps matching TRBD2 (6 bases). Trimming left V 6 bases short and J 3 bases short, with 12 bases between. The CDR3 has 13 residues. Germline loops: CDR1 MNHNS, CDR2 SASEGT. DNA for the CDR3: TGTGCCAGCAGGGGACTCCCGGGCTACGAGCAGTACTTC. This sequence encodes CASRGLPGYEQYF.

J is TRBJ1-1 and V is TRBV27; 9 positions match TRBD1. Germline V lookup: CDR1 MNHEY, CDR2 SMNVEV (reference sequence). Losses at the gene ends were 7 bases for V and 3 bases for J; bases not matched to a gene: 3. This CDR3 has 13 amino acids. The CDR3 bases are TGTGCCAGCACCGGGACAGGGTACACTGAAGCTTTCTTT. This sequence encodes CASTGTGYTEAFF.

V and J are TRBV7-2 and TRBJ1-1; D gene uncertain. CDR3 length equals 14 residues. The germline V gene has CDR1 SGHTA and CDR2 FQGNSA. Trimming cost V 1 base and J 0 bases, with 6 bases left between them. CDR3 amino acids: CASSLVVMNTEAFF. Written as DNA, the CDR3 is TGTGCCAGCAGCTTAGTAGTTATGAACACTGAAGCTTTCTTT.

The chain has TRBV12-5 and TRBJ2-7; no clear D. V was shortened by 2 bases and J by 0 bases, with 8 bases between the two germline ends. CDR3 size: 14 residues. Germline V gene sequence: CDR1 LGHNT, CDR2 FRNRAP. The CDR3, as DNA: TGTGCTAGTGGTTTGTTGGATAGCTCCTACGAGCAGTACTTC. It codes for CASGLLDSSYEQYF.

The V call is TRBV5-5, the J call TRBJ2-3, with a possible D match to TRBD2 (5 bases). The V gene lost 3 bases and the J gene lost 0 bases, with 17 bases spanning the gap. This CDR3 contains 17 residues. CDR1 is SGHKS, CDR2 YYEKEE, per germline (reference sequence). Here the CDR3 reads CASSWLGRYTSTDTQYF. The CDR3 DNA sequence: TGTGCCAGCAGCTGGCTAGGGAGATACACTAGCACAGATACGCAGTATTTT.

The rearrangement links TRBV12-5 to TRBJ1-5; D possibly corresponds to TRBD1 (6 bases). The CDR3 is 13 amino acids. Trimming removed 7 bases at V and 7 bases at J, with 14 bases between. Germline values: CDR1 LGHNT, CDR2 FRNRAP. CDR3: CASAAGAGQPQHF. As DNA, the CDR3 is TGTGCTAGTGCTGCGGGGGCAGGGCAGCCCCAGCATTTT. Drawing the rest from reference TRBV12-5 and TRBJ1-5, the complete variable domain is DARVTQTPRHKVTEMGQEVTMRCQPILGHNTVFWYRQTMMQGLELLAYFRNRAPLDDSGMPKDRFSAEMPDATLATLKIQPSEPRDSAVYFCASAAGAGQPQHFGDGTRLSIL.